This TCR beta chain was sequenced for a study of T cells after yellow fever vaccination. Study outcomes and limitations: One caveat is that FACS-sorted repertoires could contain abundant clonotypes contaminating from the bulk population. Almost all vaccine-responding clonotypes were not detected in the sorted memory subsets at the day 0 time point. At under 98% for CD4 and approximately 88% for CD8, most primary-vaccination clones showed up again after the booster.

The TCR cDNA carried a universal primer site and UMIs from 5'RACE template switching. TCRdb independently ran MiXCR on the 5' RACE reads; one entry per CDR3 protein. Here the sample spans 30,000 to 40,000 distinct CDR3 sequences, approximately 7% being singletons. A note on this clonotype: This may stem from a read error, because a much larger clone lies one nucleotide away.

CDR3 length: 12 amino acids. V was trimmed by 10 bases and J by 4 bases, leaving 13 bases between them. Germline V CDR1 and CDR2: ENHRY, SYGVKD. The chain couples TRBV10-3 to TRBJ1-1; D gene ambiguous. The input for sequencing was PBMCs, either bulk or a sorted T-cell subset (CD4+, CD8+, memory, or dextramer-sorted; not recorded which), taken on the day of the first yellow fever vaccination. The receptor was derived from a man between 18 and 35 years old who received the YFV17D yellow fever vaccine. CDR3 DNA sequence: TGTGCCACCAGGTTTTTAGGCACTGAAGCTTTCTTT. The encoded protein is CATRFLGTEAFF.